A selection of T cell receptor beta chains follows, all from one sample in a study of cytotoxic CD8 clonotypes in ibrutinib-treated CLL. The assay was immunoSEQ multiplex PCR, and TCRdb's table has in-frame clones only and misses some. The sample has under 200,000 clones; about 80% are singletons. This specimen consisted of PBMCs, obtained after 12 months of ibrutinib treatment. The receptor source for this set is a human donor with chronic lymphocytic leukemia. The CDR3 runs from the conserved cysteine through the conserved F or W. D genes are given only for firm matches. Size is omitted from some rows. Given values are once, few, many or a class for expanded clones.

TRBJ1-1 - TRBD1 TRBV29-1 CSAGQVNTEAFF TGCAGCGCCGGACAGGTCAACACTGAAGCTTTCTTT
TRBJ1-1 - TRBD1 TRBV28 CASRGGQMNTEAFF TGTGCCAGCAGGGGGGGACAGATGAACACTGAAGCTTTCTTT
TRBJ1-1 - TRBD1 TRBV10-3 CAISDRQGAAFF TGTGCCATCAGTGACCGACAGGGGGCGGCTTTCTTT
TRBJ2-1 - TRBD2 TRBV29-1 CSFLTTSGRYNEQFF TGCAGCTTTCTGACGACTAGCGGGAGATACAATGAGCAGTTCTTC
TRBJ2-7 - TRBD2 TRBV19 CASSPRTGTRSSYEQYF TGTGCCAGTAGTCCGAGAACAGGGACTAGGAGCTCCTACGAGCAGTACTTC
TRBJ1-2 - TRBD1 TRBV4-3 CASSIRTGGHYGYTF TGCGCCAGCAGCATTCGGACAGGGGGGCACTATGGCTACACCTTC
TRBJ1-2 - - TRBV6-6 CASQANYGYTF TGTGCCAGTCAGGCTAACTATGGCTACACCTTC
TRBJ2-3 - - TRBV7-9 CASSSTADTQYF TGTGCCAGCAGCTCAACCGCGGATACGCAGTATTTT
TRBJ2-7 few TRBD2 TRBV28 CASSPWIGLAGPYEQYF TGTGCCAGCAGCCCATGGATAGGGTTAGCGGGGCCCTACGAGCAGTACTTC
TRBJ2-1 - TRBD2 TRBV19 CASSARGGGNEQFF TGTGCCAGTAGTGCGCGGGGGGGCGGCAATGAGCAGTTCTTC
TRBJ1-4 - - TRBV5-4 CASSVGSEEKLFF TGTGCCAGCAGTGTAGGGAGCGAGGAAAAACTGTTTTTT
TRBJ1-1 once - TRBV9 CASSNRQISMNTEAFF TGTGCCAGCAGCAATCGACAGATAAGTATGAACACTGAAGCTTTCTTT
TRBJ2-6 - - TRBV5-8 CATRGGVSGANVLTF TGTGCCACCCGCGGAGGGGTGAGTGGGGCCAACGTCCTGACTTTC
TRBJ1-5 - - TRBV18 CASSPEWGNQPQHF TGTGCCAGCTCACCGGAGTGGGGCAATCAGCCCCAGCATTTT
TRBJ1-6 - TRBD1 TRBV28 CASSEQGGQGSYNSPLHF TGTGCCAGCAGTGAGCAGGGGGGTCAAGGCTCCTATAATTCACCCCTCCACTTT
TRBJ2-7 - TRBD2 TRBV29-1 CSVGLAGYEQYF TGCAGCGTTGGACTAGCTGGCTACGAGCAGTACTTC
TRBJ2-7 - - TRBV10-2 CASSEFAGLHTESYEQYF TGCGCCAGCAGTGAGTTCGCGGGACTCCACACCGAATCCTACGAGCAGTACTTC
TRBJ2-3 - TRBD2 TRBV5-3 CARSSSGTTTDTQYF TGTGCCAGAAGCTCCTCCGGGACTACCACAGATACGCAGTATTTT
TRBJ1-5 few - TRBV2 CASSEARAGIRHF TGTGCCAGCAGTGAAGCGCGGGCGGGTATTAGGCATTTT
TRBJ1-1 - TRBD1 TRBV14 CASSQGPGTGNTEAFF TGTGCCAGCAGCCAAGGCCCCGGGACAGGGAACACTGAAGCTTTCTTT
TRBJ2-1 - - TRBV9 CASSAPEGRSNEQFF TGTGCCAGCAGCGCCCCGGAGGGCCGATCCAATGAGCAGTTCTTC
TRBJ1-5 - - TRBV15 CATSRDRGFSQPQHF TGTGCCACCAGCAGAGATAGAGGGTTTAGTCAGCCCCAGCATTTT
TRBJ1-1 - - TRBV15 CATSRGGDTEAFF TGTGCCACCAGCAGAGGGGGCGACACTGAAGCTTTCTTT
TRBJ1-4 - - TRBV6-5 CASRDQGPNEKLFF TGTGCCAGCAGGGACCAGGGTCCCAATGAAAAACTGTTTTTT
TRBJ2-7 - - TRBV5-4 CASSLSSYEQYF TGTGCCAGCAGCTTATCCTCCTACGAGCAGTACTTC
TRBJ2-3 once - TRBV7-2 CASSLQGRGDTQYF TGTGCCAGCAGCTTACAGGGACGTGGGGATACGCAGTATTTT
TRBJ1-1 - - TRBV28 CASSLSLMVNTEAFF TGTGCCAGCAGTTTATCGCTGATGGTGAACACTGAAGCTTTCTTT
TRBJ2-7 - TRBD1 TRBV6-5 CASSLGQGYYEQYF TGTGCCAGCAGTCTGGGACAGGGTTACTACGAGCAGTACTTC
TRBJ2-7 - TRBD2 TRBV27 CASSYGLAGSYEQYF TGTGCCAGCAGTTACGGACTAGCGGGATCCTACGAGCAGTACTTC
TRBJ1-2 - TRBD1 TRBV6-5 CASSYQGESPYGYTF TGTGCCAGCAGTTACCAGGGGGAGTCGCCTTATGGCTACACCTTC
TRBJ2-1 - - TRBV7-2 CASSLETRTVYNEQFF TGTGCCAGCAGCTTAGAGACGAGGACAGTCTACAATGAGCAGTTCTTC
TRBJ1-2 - - TRBV2 CASSAPVSHNYGYTF TGTGCCAGCAGTGCGCCAGTCTCTCATAACTATGGCTACACCTTC
TRBJ2-7 - - TRBV10-3 CAISESGRVGARYEQYF TGTGCCATCAGTGAGTCGGGCCGGGTGGGGGCCAGATACGAGCAGTACTTC
TRBJ1-1 - TRBD1 TRBV27 CASSSRAQGPEAFF TGTGCCAGCAGTTCGCGCGCACAGGGGCCTGAAGCTTTCTTT
TRBJ2-7 - - TRBV19 CASSWVLWGDYEQYF TGTGCCAGTAGTTGGGTGCTCTGGGGGGACTACGAGCAGTACTTC
TRBJ1-2 - - TRBV19 CASITRENYGYTF TGTGCCAGTATTACCAGGGAAAACTATGGCTACACCTTC
TRBJ2-1 - TRBD1 TRBV28 CASRPWTGSYNEQFF TGTGCCAGCAGACCTTGGACAGGGTCCTACAATGAGCAGTTCTTC
TRBJ2-2 - TRBD1 TRBV7-2 CASSLDRGGTGELFF TGTGCCAGCAGCTTAGACAGGGGTGGGACCGGGGAGCTGTTTTTT
TRBJ2-1 - TRBD1 TRBV28 CASPPGTGKTRDEQFF TGTGCCAGCCCCCCGGGGACAGGGAAGACCAGGGATGAGCAGTTCTTC
TRBJ1-5 - - TRBV7-8 CASSLAMTNLGNQPQHF TGTGCCAGCAGCCTCGCTATGACAAATCTGGGGAATCAGCCCCAGCATTTT
TRBJ2-7 - - TRBV5-1 CASSPRQGTSYEQYF TGCGCCAGCAGCCCTAGGCAGGGTACCTCCTACGAGCAGTACTTC
TRBJ1-4 - - TRBV6-5 CASSSRGGNEKLFF TGTGCCAGCAGTTCGAGGGGGGGGAATGAAAAACTGTTTTTT